A single sample is the source of the 29 T cell receptor beta chains below, sequenced in a study of cytomegalovirus exposure and HLA in healthy donors. PCR employed 60 Vbeta and 13 Jbeta primers. TCRdb's copy holds only in-frame clones and misses some; the assay was immunoSEQ multiplex PCR. In total, the table holds 150,000 to 250,000 clones. What was sequenced was PBMCs. These receptors all come from a boy between 10 and 17 years old in good health and CMV-seronegative.

The chain has TRBV6-5 and TRBJ2-7; TRBD1 matches at 11 bases. CDR3 length equals 15 residues. Germline V gene sequence: CDR1 MNHEY, CDR2 SVGAGI. V dropped 2 bases and J dropped 6; count of bases not matched to a gene: 6. This chain's CDR3 is CASSYLGQGASEQYF. CDR3 bases: TGTGCCAGCAGTTACCTAGGACAGGGGGCATCCGAGCAGTACTTC.

To note about this clone: This CDR3 is also generated by other DNA sequences in the sample. The rearrangement uses TRBV7-9 and TRBJ1-6; 10 bases fit TRBD1. Trimming cost V 5 bases and J 4 bases; bases outside gene matches: 5. Per the germline V gene, CDR1 is SEHNR and CDR2 is FQNEAQ (reference sequence). CDR3 length equals 16 residues. CDR3 coding DNA: TGTGCCAGCAGCCGGACAGGGGGTGGTTATAATTCACCCCTCCACTTT. As protein: CASSRTGGGYNSPLHF. The full variable domain, completed using reference TRBV7-9 and TRBJ1-6, is DTGVSQNPRHKITKRGQNVTFRCDPISEHNRLYWYRQTLGQGPEFLTYFQNEAQLEKSRLLSDRFSAERPKGSFSTLEIQRTEQGDSAMYLCASSRTGGGYNSPLHFGNGTRLTVT.

The chain employs TRBV19 and TRBJ1-4; 11 positions agree with TRBD1. Germline-derived CDR1 and CDR2 are LNHDA and SQIVND (reference sequence). V lost 5 bases to trimming and J lost 6 bases; unmatched junction nucleotides: 5. The CDR3 has 15 amino acids. In DNA form, the CDR3 reads TGTGCCAGTAGTGCATGGACAGGGGGCGATGAAAAACTGTTTTTT. It encodes CASSAWTGGDEKLFF.

The chain has TRBV7-9 and TRBJ2-7; possibly TRBD2 for D (6 bases). Germline loops: CDR1 SEHNR, CDR2 FQNEAQ (reference sequence). This CDR3 comprises 15 residues. The V and J ends lost 5 bases and 3 bases respectively, with 17 bases between them. The DNA for the CDR3 is TGTGCCAGCAGCCTCGAGGGACTCGTAAGCTACGAGCAGTACTTC. It specifies CASSLEGLVSYEQYF. Complete variable domain (other parts from reference TRBV7-9 and TRBJ2-7): DTGVSQNPRHKITKRGQNVTFRCDPISEHNRLYWYRQTLGQGPEFLTYFQNEAQLEKSRLLSDRFSAERPKGSFSTLEIQRTEQGDSAMYLCASSLEGLVSYEQYFGPGTRLTVT.

This rearrangement joins TRBV6-1 to TRBJ2-5, with TRBD2 matching over 9 bases. The ends lost 6 bases at V and 5 bases at J; junction bases unmatched: 4. Germline V gives CDR1 MNHNS, CDR2 SASEGT. The CDR3 spans 13 residues. CDR3 nucleotides: TGTGCCAGCAGAGGACTAGCGTCCGAGACCCAGTACTTC. It is translated as CASRGLASETQYF.

The CDR3: CASSRLSQDAFF. DNA of the CDR3: TGTGCCAGCAGTCGCCTTTCCCAGGATGCTTTCTTT. The chain links TRBV28 to TRBJ1-1, with D unclear. Germline CDR1 reads MDHEN; CDR2 reads SYDVKM. The length of the CDR3 is 12 residues. Trimming left V 5 bases short and J 11 bases short, with 15 bases between.

This chain connects TRBV7-3 to TRBJ2-5; 10 positions agree with TRBD2. Germline V CDR1 and CDR2: SGHTA, FQGTGA. This CDR3 contains 17 residues. V was pared by 2 bases and J by 2 bases, with 8 bases of the junction left unmatched. CDR3 nucleotide sequence: TGTGCCAGCAGCTTAGGGCTAGCGGGGGACGAACAAGAGACCCAGTACTTC. Translated, it gives CASSLGLAGDEQETQYF.

V is TRBV7-8 and J is TRBJ1-2, with D uncertain. The ends were cut back, 5 bases at V and 8 bases at J, with 15 bases in the middle. This CDR3 region has 13 residues. CDR1 SGHVS and CDR2 FQNEAQ come from the germline V gene. CDR3 DNA: TGTGCCAGCAGCCCGTACACGGAGGAGGGCTACACCTTC. It yields the protein CASSPYTEEGYTF.

The V gene is TRBV4-2, the J gene TRBJ1-4, with D hard to call. V lost 0 bases to trimming and J lost 3 bases, with 5 bases between them. The CDR3 has 14 amino acids. Germline V gene sequence: CDR1 LGHNA, CDR2 YNFKEQ. In DNA form, the CDR3 reads TGTGCCAGCAGCCAAGATCTATCTAATGAAAAACTGTTTTTT. It specifies CASSQDLSNEKLFF.

V gene TRBV7-9 combines with J gene TRBJ1-1, with a tentative D call TRBD1 (6 bases). V was pared by 4 bases and J by 6 bases, with 12 bases between. The CDR3 consists of 13 residues. CDR1 is SEHNR and CDR2 is FQNEAQ in the germline V gene (reference sequence). CDR3 nucleotide sequence: TGTGCCAGCAGCTCCGGACAGTCAGCTGAAGCTTTCTTT. This sequence encodes CASSSGQSAEAFF. Full variable domain (outside the CDR3, taken from reference TRBV7-9 and TRBJ1-1): DTGVSQNPRHKITKRGQNVTFRCDPISEHNRLYWYRQTLGQGPEFLTYFQNEAQLEKSRLLSDRFSAERPKGSFSTLEIQRTEQGDSAMYLCASSSGQSAEAFFGQGTRLTVV.

The gene calls are TRBV5-8 and TRBJ2-1; 9 nucleotides match TRBD2. The germline V gene has CDR1 SGHTS and CDR2 YDEGEE. CDR3 length: 16 amino acids. Trimming took 4 bases from V and 5 from J; bases not matched to a gene: 10. The chain's CDR3 is CASSPLGLAGNNEQFF. The CDR3 nucleotides are TGTGCCAGCAGCCCGTTGGGGCTAGCGGGGAACAATGAGCAGTTCTTC.

The CDR3 is CASGLEERGPNPYNEQFF. CDR3 DNA: TGTGCCAGCGGACTTGAGGAGCGGGGCCCGAACCCTTACAATGAGCAGTTCTTC. The chain carries TRBV11-2 and TRBJ2-1; 7 nucleotides align to TRBD2. Germline V gene sequence: CDR1 SGHAT, CDR2 FQNNGV. This CDR3 comprises 18 residues. Trimming took 8 bases from V and 4 from J; bases not matched to a gene: 20.

The genes are TRBV28 and TRBJ2-2, with D perhaps TRBD1 (6 bases). V was pared by 6 bases and J by 10 bases, with 21 bases between. Germline V CDR1 and CDR2: MDHEN, SYDVKM. The CDR3 covers 15 residues. In nucleotides, the CDR3 is TGTGCCAGCAGCACTTTCCGGTCCAGGGGCCCGGAGCTGTTTTTT. Translation gives CASSTFRSRGPELFF.

This chain links TRBV11-2 with TRBJ2-1; D perhaps matches TRBD1 (6 bases). V was clipped by 0 bases and J by 0 bases, with 6 bases between them. The CDR3 runs 15 residues. Germline assignment: CDR1 SGHAT and CDR2 FQNNGV. The CDR3, as DNA: TGTGCCAGCAGCTTAGAGGACAGCTCCTACAATGAGCAGTTCTTC. This sequence encodes CASSLEDSSYNEQFF. Looking up the rest from reference TRBV11-2 and TRBJ2-1 gives the full variable domain: EAGVAQSPRYKIIEKRQSVAFWCNPISGHATLYWYQQILGQGPKLLIQFQNNGVVDDSQLPKDRFSAERLKGVDSTLKIQPAKLEDSAVYLCASSLEDSSYNEQFFGPGTRLTVL.

CDR3 nucleotides: TGTGCCAGTAGTATCCTAGCGGGCGGAACCGGGGAGCTGTTTTTT. This codes for CASSILAGGTGELFF. V gene TRBV19 combines with J gene TRBJ2-2; TRBD2 aligns across 8 bases. V shed 3 bases, J shed 5 bases, and the junction held 5 bases outside the gene matches. The CDR3 consists of 15 residues. The germline V gene encodes CDR1 LNHDA and CDR2 SQIVND (reference sequence).

The chain combines TRBV10-2 with TRBJ1-2; 7 positions match TRBD1. With 3 bases clipped from V and 4 bases from J, the junction kept 14 bases outside the gene matches. The CDR3 extends over 17 amino acids. Germline V gene lookup returns CDR1 WSHSY and CDR2 SAAADI. CDR3 DNA: TGCGCCAGCAGTGATAGAACAGGGGTTGGGTCCGGCTATGGCTACACCTTC. Encoded protein: CASSDRTGVGSGYGYTF.

The rearrangement links TRBV5-6 to TRBJ1-2; 7 nucleotides agree with TRBD1. The germline V gene has CDR1 SGHDT and CDR2 YYEEEE. The trim removed 3 bases at V and 5 bases at J, leaving 7 bases unmatched. The CDR3 is made up of 14 amino acids. In DNA, the CDR3 is TGTGCCAGCAGCTCTCCGGGGACAGATTATGGCTACACCTTC. Its translation: CASSSPGTDYGYTF.

The rearrangement joins TRBV2 to TRBJ1-5; D is ambiguous. Trimming shortened V by 1 base and J by 0 bases, and 7 bases separated the two germline ends. The CDR3 runs to 15 residues. CDR1 SNHLY and CDR2 FYNNEI come from the germline V gene. The CDR3 DNA is TGTGCCAGCAGTGAAGGGCAGTTTAGCAATCAGCCCCAGCATTTT. Amino acid sequence: CASSEGQFSNQPQHF.

The J gene is TRBJ2-7, the V gene TRBV4-1; 7 bases line up with TRBD1. Germline V gene lookup returns CDR1 MGHRA and CDR2 YSYEKL. V lost 1 base to trimming and J lost 5 bases; unmatched junction nucleotides: 5. This CDR3 is 14 amino acids long. The CDR3 sequence is CASSQVTGVNEQYF. Here the CDR3 DNA reads TGCGCCAGCAGCCAAGTAACAGGGGTCAACGAGCAGTACTTC.

This chain uses TRBV5-1 with TRBJ1-1; 7 bases align to TRBD1. Trimming cost V 7 bases and J 0 bases; bases outside gene matches: 6. Looked up from germline, CDR1 is SGHRS and CDR2 is YFSETQ. This CDR3 is built from 14 residues. CDR3 protein: CASGTELLNTEAFF. CDR3 in DNA: TGCGCCAGCGGGACAGAACTACTGAACACTGAAGCTTTCTTT.

The chain carries TRBV11-2 and TRBJ1-5, with D unclear. This CDR3 contains 13 residues. V dropped 3 bases and J dropped 0 bases, with 3 bases sitting between them. The germline V gene has CDR1 SGHAT and CDR2 FQNNGV. This chain's CDR3 is CASSFGSNQPQHF. The CDR3 DNA reads as TGTGCCAGCAGCTTCGGTAGCAATCAGCCCCAGCATTTT.

The chain has TRBV5-1 and TRBJ1-1, with 7 bases fitting TRBD1. CDR1 SGHRS and CDR2 YFSETQ come from the germline V gene. CDR3 size: 16 residues. The ends lost 5 bases at V and 4 bases at J; junction bases unmatched: 14. CDR3 bases: TGCGCCAGCAGAACAAACAGGGGCCCAGGTGGCACTGAAGCTTTCTTT. This encodes CASRTNRGPGGTEAFF. The full variable domain, its missing parts supplied by reference TRBV5-1 and TRBJ1-1, is KAGVTQTPRYLIKTRGQQVTLSCSPISGHRSVSWYQQTPGQGLQFLFEYFSETQRNKGNFPGRFSGRQFSNSRSEMNVSTLELGDSALYLCASRTNRGPGGTEAFFGQGTRLTVV.

CDR3 nucleotides: TGTGCCAGCAGTCACACAGGTAAGACCCAGTACTTC. Residues: CASSHTGKTQYF. The J gene is TRBJ2-5, the V gene TRBV6-5, with a weak D call TRBD1 (5 bases). Germline CDR1 and CDR2: MNHEY and SVGAGI. This CDR3 spans 12 amino acids. Trimming took off 5 bases at V and 6 bases at J, with 10 bases between the two ends.

This chain links TRBV11-2 with TRBJ1-3; a possible D gene is TRBD1 (5 bases). Germline V gene lookup returns CDR1 SGHAT and CDR2 FQNNGV. The CDR3 has 18 amino acids. The germline V and J ends were trimmed by 1 base and 0 bases, with 16 bases remaining between them. DNA for the CDR3: TGTGCCAGCAGCTTAGGAATTTTGGGGGGTAGCTCTGGAAACACCATATATTTT. Residues: CASSLGILGGSSGNTIYF.

The V and J genes are TRBV7-2 and TRBJ1-1; possibly TRBD1 for D (5 bases). The V end was cut by 1 base, the J end by 4 bases, with 7 bases between. The CDR3 is 13 amino acids. CDR1 is SGHTA and CDR2 is FQGNSA in the germline V gene. CDR3 nucleotide sequence: TGTGCCAGCAGCTTAGACGGGGGCACTGAAGCTTTCTTT. As protein: CASSLDGGTEAFF.

V is TRBV19 and J is TRBJ2-7; 8 bases fit TRBD1. V gave up 5 bases and J gave up 0 bases; unmatched junction bases: 6. Germline loops: CDR1 LNHDA, CDR2 SQIVND (reference sequence). CDR3 length: 15 residues. The CDR3 DNA is TGTGCCAGTAGTTACGGACAGGGAAGCTCCTACGAGCAGTACTTC. This translates into CASSYGQGSSYEQYF.

The chain has TRBV12-5 and TRBJ2-5; TRBD2 is a possible D gene (5 bases). Trimming removed 6 bases at V and 5 bases at J, with 13 bases between. CDR1 LGHNT and CDR2 FRNRAP come from the germline V gene. The CDR3 is made up of 13 amino acids. In DNA form, the CDR3 reads TGTGCTAGTGGACCCCTCGGAGGTGAGACCCAGTACTTC. Translation gives CASGPLGGETQYF.

The V gene is TRBV2, the J gene TRBJ1-3; D unresolved. Looked up from germline, CDR1 is SNHLY and CDR2 is FYNNEI. The germline V and J ends were trimmed by 9 bases and 3 bases, with 12 bases remaining between them. The CDR3 is 13 amino acids. CDR3 amino acids: CASSSSVGNTIYF. The CDR3 DNA sequence: TGTGCCAGTAGCTCTAGTGTTGGAAACACCATATATTTT.

The V and J genes are TRBV7-9 and TRBJ2-5; TRBD1 might be the D (6 bases). The CDR3 runs 15 residues. Germline CDR1 and CDR2: SEHNR and FQNEAQ (reference sequence). V was cut by 0 bases and J by 5 bases, with 13 bases left in between. The CDR3, as DNA: TGTGCCAGCAGCTTAGCGCAGGGGATGAGTGAGACCCAGTACTTC. It yields the protein CASSLAQGMSETQYF.